Sequencing of this T cell receptor beta chain was carried out in a study of blood T cell repertoires in COVID-19. Exposed volunteers were people who met a COVID-19 case within 2 weeks before study entry. J lost 5 bases, V lost 6 bases, and 6 bases had no gene match. CDR3 length equals 13 residues. The germline CDR1 and CDR2 sequences are MRHNA and SNTAGT. This clone showed up just once. The table came from immunoSEQ multiplex PCR; TCRdb's copy has only in-frame clones and leaves some out. The repertoire holds about 220,000 clones, with 83% as singletons. The sample was PBMCs or T cells enriched from blood (not recorded which). The receptor was isolated from a woman aged 45-65 years who had been exposed to COVID-19. This chain joins TRBV6-4 and TRBJ1-1, with TRBD1 matching over 7 bases. DNA for the CDR3: TGTGCCAGCAGAGCTACAGGGGAAACTGAAGCTTTCTTT. Encoded protein: CASRATGETEAFF.